This T cell receptor beta chain was captured in a study of T cells in Graves' hyperthyroidism and ophthalmopathy. Points from the study as a whole: The authors' 13 V-J model separated ophthalmopathy from stable hyperthyroidism.

Note on this clonotype: The antigen is undetermined. One end of the junction fails to match germline, which may point to a read error.

RNA transcripts were the template for amplifying TCR beta CDR3 regions. First-round RT-PCR targeting the TCR CDR3 was performed with the HTBI primer set. Using its own MiXCR run on the multiplex PCR reads, TCRdb lists one record per CDR3 protein. The table includes about 420,000 distinct CDR3 sequences, 15% to 19% detected once. CDR1 and CDR2 from the germline V gene are ENHRY and SYGVKD. The CDR3 covers 15 residues. These patients, aged 18 to 65, had recently diagnosed hyperthyroidism lasting under 2 months. Exclusions: uncontrolled infection, other autoimmune disease, pregnancy, lactation. The chain joins TRBV10-3 to TRBJ2-7; 8 nucleotides line up with TRBD1. This clonotype originated in a young woman with Graves' hyperthyroidism. Sequences were obtained from blood. The CDR3 sequence is CALSTLRQGTYEQYF. The DNA of the CDR3 is TGTGCCCTCAGCACTCTAAGACAGGGGACCTACGAGCAGTACTTC.